Sequencing of this T cell receptor (beta chain) was carried out in a study of persistence of HIV-infected CD4 T cells. Study information: Suppressive ART had lasted a median of roughly eight years. Study-wide results and limits: Antigen-responding cells were enriched for degenerate expanded CDR3beta sequences.

Concerning this clone: Antigen specificity is unknown.

This nonspecific control used anti-CD3/anti-CD28 bead stimulation of CD4+ T cells. Sorting selected CD4+ T cells upregulating both CD40 ligand and CD69. Donors had CD4+ T cell counts above 400 cells/uL and were CMV-seropositive. Stimulated PBMCs had first been depleted of CD8+ T cells. The germline CDR1 and CDR2 sequences are MNHEY and SVGAGI. The V and J ends lost 8 bases and 9 bases respectively, with 14 bases between them. The CDR3 covers 13 residues. The immunoSEQ assay was version 4, run in survey mode. The assay was immunoSEQ multiplex PCR, and TCRdb's table has in-frame clones only and misses some. The sample lists 35,000 to 55,000 clones, roughly 90% occurring once.

This chain joins TRBV6-5 and TRBJ1-6; a possible D gene is TRBD1 (5 bases). The input for sequencing was CD4+ T cells sorted from PBMCs after approximately 19-hour stimulation, taken from a patient who received antiretroviral therapy. The source of this sequence is an adult man with HIV who was CMV-seropositive. The DNA of the CDR3 is TGTGCCAGCTACCGGGACCCGAGTTCACCCCTCCACTTT. This encodes CASYRDPSSPLHF.